A selection of T cell receptor beta chains follows, all from one sample in a study of blood T cell repertoires in COVID-19. Sequencing used immunoSEQ multiplex PCR; TCRdb keeps in-frame clones, though not all of them. The sample contains a few hundred thousand clones, approximately 84% of which appear only once. Sequenced input: PBMCs or T cells enriched from blood (not recorded which). The source is a woman in her 50s who had been exposed to COVID-19. CDR3s include the opening cysteine and the closing phenylalanine or tryptophan. A D gene is named only where the DNA matches it firmly. Rows give clone size only sometimes, using once, few, many, or a class for an expanded clone.

clone size	V gene	D gene	J gene	CDR3 DNA	CDR3 protein
-	TRBV7-9	-	TRBJ1-2	TGTGCCAGCAGCTTAGCGTCGGCCCGGGAAGGCTACACCTTC	CASSLASAREGYTF
-	TRBV12-3/TRBV12-4	TRBD1	TRBJ2-7	TGTGCCAGCAGTCTCAGGGGGTCCTACGAGCAGTACTTC	CASSLRGSYEQYF
-	TRBV6-5	-	TRBJ2-7	TGTGCCAGCAGGCATAGTAACAGGAAGAACGAGCAGTATTTC	CASRHSNRKNEQYF
-	TRBV30	TRBD1	TRBJ1-2	TGTGCCTGGAACTCTGGGACAGAACAGAACTATGGCTACACCTTC	CAWNSGTEQNYGYTF
-	TRBV5-1	TRBD1	TRBJ1-1	TGCGCCAGCAGCTTCGACAGGGGCAGTTGGGGAGCTTTCTTT	CASSFDRGSWGAFF
-	TRBV7-9	-	TRBJ1-1	TGTGCCAGCAGCTTACCTACGGGGGGCAGAACTGAAGCTTTTTTT	CASSLPTGGRTEAFF
-	TRBV19	TRBD1	TRBJ1-2	TGTGCCAGTAGTATAAGGGGGCCATCTCACTATGGCTACACCTTC	CASSIRGPSHYGYTF
once	TRBV6-5	TRBD2	TRBJ2-1	TGTGCCAGCAGTCTTATCGGGACTAGATATGGTGAGCAGTTCTTC	CASSLIGTRYGEQFF
-	TRBV27	TRBD1	TRBJ1-5	TGTGCCAGCAGTTTCTTGGGACAGGGAGGGCGTAGCAATCAGCCCCAGCATTTT	CASSFLGQGGRSNQPQHF
-	TRBV6-4	-	TRBJ1-2	TGTGCCAGTCCCCGGGGAAGCTACTATGGCTACACCTTC	CASPRGSYYGYTF
-	TRBV4-1	-	TRBJ1-1	TGCGCCAGCAGCCAAGGTGGGAGGTCAAACACTGAAGCTTTCTTT	CASSQGGRSNTEAFF
-	TRBV7-9	-	TRBJ1-3	TGTGCCAGCAGCTTAGCTTCAGTACCTGGAAACACCATATATTTT	CASSLASVPGNTIYF
-	TRBV6-2/TRBV6-3	-	TRBJ2-1	TGTGCCAGCAGTTACGCGTACGGTGAGCAGTTCTTC	CASSYAYGEQFF
-	TRBV19	-	TRBJ1-5	TGTGCCACAAACGGGGGGGGCTTCAATCAGCCCCAGCATTTT	CATNGGGFNQPQHF
-	TRBV6-2/TRBV6-3	-	TRBJ1-6	TGTGCCAGCAGTTACCAACCGACATCAAATTCACCCCTCCACTTT	CASSYQPTSNSPLHF
-	TRBV15	TRBD2	TRBJ2-7	TGTGCCACCAGCAGAGTGGCGGGGGGGCCCTACGAGCAGTACTTC	CATSRVAGGPYEQYF
-	TRBV9	-	TRBJ2-5	TGTGCCAGCAGCGTAGGGCTAGAAGAGACCCAGTACTTC	CASSVGLEETQYF
once	TRBV7-8	TRBD2	TRBJ2-3	TGTGCCAGCAGCCCGGCGGGGGGATCTCGCACAGATACGCAGTATTTT	CASSPAGGSRTDTQYF
-	TRBV7-2	-	TRBJ2-1	TGTGCCAGCAGCTTAAGGTCCGGTCTAGTAGACAATGAGCAGTTCTTC	CASSLRSGLVDNEQFF
once	TRBV18	-	TRBJ1-1	TGTGCCAGCTCACCAACGGAGTCCGCGGGAGGAGGAACTGAAGCTTTCTTT	CASSPTESAGGGTEAFF
-	TRBV3-1/TRBV3-2	-	TRBJ1-1	TGTGCCAGCAGCCAAGATCTGGCGAACACTGAAGCTTTCTTT	CASSQDLANTEAFF
-	TRBV29-1	-	TRBJ1-1	TGCAGCGTTGACTTGGGGGGATTTGGGATGAACACTGAAGCTTTCTTT	CSVDLGGFGMNTEAFF
-	TRBV2	-	TRBJ1-2	TGTGCCAGCAGTGGAGGAGGGATAGGGTATGGCTACACCTTC	CASSGGGIGYGYTF
few	TRBV18	TRBD1	TRBJ1-2	TGTGCCAGCTCACCGGACAGGACAGCTAACTATGGCTACACCTTC	CASSPDRTANYGYTF
-	TRBV9	TRBD1	TRBJ2-1	TGTGCCAGCAGTGGCGGGACAGGGCTCATCAATGAGCAGTTCTTC	CASSGGTGLINEQFF
-	TRBV11-1	TRBD2	TRBJ2-7	TGTGCCAGCAGCTGGACTAGCGGGGGGTTCTCCTACGAGCAGTACTTC	CASSWTSGGFSYEQYF
-	TRBV5-6	-	TRBJ1-6	TGTGCCAGCAGCTTCGTAGGACAGACGAATTCACCCCTCCACTTT	CASSFVGQTNSPLHF
-	TRBV2	TRBD1	TRBJ2-7	TGTGCCAGCAGTGTTAGGGACAGGAGGGACGAGCAGTACTTC	CASSVRDRRDEQYF
-	TRBV15	-	TRBJ2-5	TGTGCCACCAGCAGAGATCTCCGGCCCAGGGACCAGTACTTC	CATSRDLRPRDQYF
-	TRBV3-1/TRBV3-2	-	TRBJ1-2	TGTGCCAGCAGCCAACCCAAGGGGCGTCATGGCTACACCTTC	CASSQPKGRHGYTF
once	TRBV29-1	-	TRBJ1-1	TGCAGCGGAAGCCGGGACACTGAAGCTTTCTTT	CSGSRDTEAFF
-	TRBV25-1	-	TRBJ2-2	TGTGCCAGCAGTGGGGTTGTGAAGGGGCGGGATCCCGGGGAGCTGTTTTTT	CASSGVVKGRDPGELFF
-	TRBV28	TRBD1	TRBJ1-2	TGTGCCAGCAGGTTCGGGACAGGCGGGAGAAACTATGGCTACACCTTC	CASRFGTGGRNYGYTF
-	TRBV28	-	TRBJ1-1	TGTGCCAGCAGCGAGACAGACGAAGCTTTCTTT	CASSETDEAFF
-	TRBV7-3	TRBD2	TRBJ2-3	TGTGCCAGCAGCTTCGGCGGGGGAGTCACAGATACGCAGTATTTT	CASSFGGGVTDTQYF
-	TRBV6-4	TRBD1	TRBJ2-3	TGTGCCAGCAGTGACCAGGGACAGGGGGCAGCGGATACGCAGTATTTT	CASSDQGQGAADTQYF
-	TRBV13	-	TRBJ1-1	TGTGCCAGCAGCTTAGGTTACTCGGGCACTGAAGCTTTCTTT	CASSLGYSGTEAFF
once	TRBV5-5	-	TRBJ2-3	TGTGCCAGCAGCTCCGTCGCCTCGAGGGATACGCAGTATTTT	CASSSVASRDTQYF
-	TRBV7-2	TRBD2	TRBJ2-3	TGTGCCAGCAGCTTGATGCGGGGGGGATACACAGATACGCAGTATTTT	CASSLMRGGYTDTQYF
-	TRBV12-3/TRBV12-4	-	TRBJ2-4	TGTGCCAGCAGTCTTCAACCAGGAGGCATTCAGTACTTC	CASSLQPGGIQYF
-	TRBV5-4	-	TRBJ1-1	TGTGCCAGCAGCGTTTTTGGTGGGAGCACTGAAGCTTTCTTT	CASSVFGGSTEAFF
-	TRBV19	-	TRBJ2-7	TGTGCCAGTAGTATATCGGCAGGGGGACTCTACGAGCAGTACTTC	CASSISAGGLYEQYF
-	TRBV11-2	TRBD1	TRBJ1-1	TGTGCCACCCCAGGACAGGGTTTGAACACTGAAGCTTTCTTT	CATPGQGLNTEAFF
once	TRBV7-2	-	TRBJ1-3	TGTGCCAGCAGCTTATACGGGGGGGCCTCTGGAAACACCATATATTTT	CASSLYGGASGNTIYF
-	TRBV5-4	-	TRBJ1-3	TGTGCCAGCAGCTTGAACGGGGTGGGTGACACCATATATTTT	CASSLNGVGDTIYF
-	TRBV29-1	-	TRBJ2-5	TGCAGCGGTGCGGGCACGGAGACCCAGTACTTC	CSGAGTETQYF
-	TRBV6-1	-	TRBJ1-6	TGTGCCAGCAGTGAGGACAGTTGGACTAGCTCCTATAATTCACCCCTCCACTTT	CASSEDSWTSSYNSPLHF
-	TRBV5-4	-	TRBJ2-1	TGTGCCAGCAGCCCACCCTTACAAGACAATGAGCAGTTCTTC	CASSPPLQDNEQFF
-	TRBV24-1	-	TRBJ1-2	TGTGCCACCAGTGACATCAGGGGCTCTGAAGGCTACACCTTC	CATSDIRGSEGYTF
-	TRBV29-1	-	TRBJ1-1	TGCAGCGTATCTCGCTCGGGGAACGCTGAAGCTTTCTTT	CSVSRSGNAEAFF
-	TRBV7-9	-	TRBJ2-2	TGTGCCAGCAGCCCTGCGGCCTCCGGGGAGCTGTTTTTT	CASSPAASGELFF
-	TRBV29-1	-	TRBJ1-2	TGCAGCGTTGAAGATCGCGCGTACTACACCTTC	CSVEDRAYYTF
once	TRBV3-1/TRBV3-2	-	TRBJ1-1	TGTGCCAGCAGCCAATCAGGGAACACTGAAGCTTTCTTT	CASSQSGNTEAFF
-	TRBV5-1	TRBD1	TRBJ1-1	TGCGCCAGCAGCTTCGACAGGGGAGGCACTGAAGCTTTCTTT	CASSFDRGGTEAFF